This is a list of T cell receptor beta chains from one sample in a study of blood T cells in healthy people across ages. One entry per CDR3 protein, called by TCRdb with MiXCR from the 5' RACE reads. Among around 1,000,000 distinct CDR3 sequences listed, under 40% were seen once. Sequencing was carried out using blood. The receptors here all came from a man aged 18 to 30 in good health. The CDR3 runs from the conserved cysteine through the conserved F or W. The D gene is left open where the match is weak. Clone size appears in some rows only: once, few, many, or a class for an expanded clone.

CDR3: CASSLLAGGASSYNEQFF; DNA: TGCGCCAGCAGCTTGCTAGCGGGGGGCGCTAGCTCCTACAATGAGCAGTTCTTC; J: TRBJ2-1; D: TRBD2; V: TRBV5-1; size: NA
CDR3: CSAVLPETQYF; DNA: TGCAGTGCCGTACTCCCAGAGACCCAGTACTTC; J: TRBJ2-5; D: NA; V: TRBV20-1; size: NA
CDR3: CASTTAATNEKLFF; DNA: TGTGCCAGCACCACGGCAGCAACTAATGAAAAACTGTTTTTT; J: TRBJ1-4; D: NA; V: TRBV18; size: NA
CDR3: CASSFFPGSFYEQYF; DNA: TGTGCCAGCAGTTTTTTCCCAGGGAGCTTCTACGAGCAGTACTTC; J: TRBJ2-7; D: NA; V: TRBV27; size: few
CDR3: CASSLQGTAYNEQFF; DNA: TGTGCCAGCAGTTTACAGGGGACAGCCTACAATGAGCAGTTCTTC; J: TRBJ2-1; D: TRBD1; V: TRBV12-3/TRBV12-4; size: few
CDR3: CASSPGPVGANVLTF; DNA: TGTGCCAGCAGTCCTGGACCGGTGGGGGCCAACGTCCTGACTTTC; J: TRBJ2-6; D: NA; V: TRBV6-5; size: few
CDR3: CASSPSGGSADTQYF; DNA: TGTGCCAGCAGCCCGTCAGGGGGATCCGCAGATACGCAGTATTTT; J: TRBJ2-3; D: TRBD1; V: TRBV3-1; size: few
CDR3: CSVDRVANTEAFF; DNA: TGCAGCGTTGATCGGGTGGCGAACACTGAAGCTTTCTTT; J: TRBJ1-1; D: NA; V: TRBV29-1; size: few
CDR3: CASSVRQGIRETQYF; DNA: TGTGCCAGCAGCGTGAGACAGGGAATTAGGGAGACCCAGTACTTC; J: TRBJ2-5; D: TRBD1; V: TRBV7-2; size: NA
CDR3: CASSNSGGNTEAFF; DNA: TGTGCCAGCAGTAACTCCGGGGGCAACACTGAAGCTTTCTTT; J: TRBJ1-1; D: NA; V: TRBV6-5; size: NA
CDR3: CASSPTAAVNQETQYF; DNA: TGTGCCAGCAGCCCCACAGCAGCGGTGAACCAAGAGACCCAGTACTTC; J: TRBJ2-5; D: NA; V: TRBV28; size: few
CDR3: CASTGSAVNTEAFF; DNA: TGTGCCAGCACCGGTTCAGCTGTTAACACTGAAGCTTTCTTT; J: TRBJ1-1; D: NA; V: TRBV28; size: NA